The 32 T cell receptor beta chains in this list originate from one sample, sequenced in a study of vaccination and CD4 T cells after COVID-19. Sequencing of the DNA from cultured CD4+ T cells was carried out with the Oncomine TCR Beta short-read assay. From the PCR reads, TCRdb called clonotypes with MiXCR, one entry per CDR3 protein. The table shows under 20,000 distinct CDR3 sequences, with more than 45% occurring only once. Their antigen targets remain unknown. As to treatment: roughly 10-day PBMC culture with coronavirus spike peptide pools or control peptides (ViraFEST assay). The material was CD4+ T cells from blood, cultured in vitro, obtained after SARS-CoV-2 vaccination. The receptor set was obtained from a human donor who had recovered from COVID-19.

A few counts support this clonotype. The genes are TRBV7-8 and TRBJ1-2; weak D call: TRBD1 (6 bases). With 4 bases removed from V and 8 bases from J, the gap between germline ends came to 26 bases. The CDR3 loop spans 17 amino acids. Germline-derived CDR1 and CDR2 are SGHVS and FQNEAQ. The CDR3 region has the DNA TGTGCCAGCAGCTCACACCGACAGGACCTAGGGCAACGAGGCTACACCTTC. Residues: CASSSHRQDLGQRGYTF.

V and J are TRBV2 and TRBJ2-1; 8 bases match TRBD1. V was pared by 2 bases and J by 15 bases, with 15 bases of the junction left unmatched. This CDR3 has 15 amino acids. Germline CDR1 SNHLY, CDR2 FYNNEI. This chain's CDR3 is CASSERATNGDRSFF. CDR3 in DNA: TGTGCCAGCAGTGAAAGAGCGACTAATGGGGACAGGTCGTTCTTC.

This clonotype was recorded a few times. The chain uses TRBV7-9 and TRBJ2-2, with D tentatively TRBD2 (6 bases). CDR3 length equals 16 residues. The germline CDR1 and CDR2 sequences are SEHNR and FQNEAQ (reference sequence). The V gene lost 5 bases and the J gene lost 1 base, with 14 bases spanning the gap. This chain's CDR3 is CASSPWGDQNTGELFF. Here the CDR3 DNA reads TGTGCCAGCAGCCCCTGGGGGGATCAGAACACCGGGGAGCTGTTTTTT.

This clonotype appeared a few times. The chain joins TRBV27 to TRBJ2-5, with 8 bases identical to TRBD1. Germline V lookup: CDR1 MNHEY, CDR2 SMNVEV (reference sequence). V trimming: 5 bases; J trimming: 1 base; junction bases outside the gene matches: 6. The CDR3 loop spans 15 amino acids. CDR3 sequence reads: CASSPWDRSQETQYF. CDR3 DNA sequence: TGTGCCAGCAGTCCGTGGGACAGGAGCCAAGAGACCCAGTACTTC.

The rearrangement links TRBV7-2 to TRBJ1-1; D gene ambiguous. Germline CDR1 reads SGHTA; CDR2 reads FQGNSA. This CDR3 has 15 amino acids. V dropped 2 bases and J dropped 1 base, with 11 bases sitting between them. This CDR3 is CASSLSSQKNTEAFF. The DNA of the CDR3 is TGTGCCAGCAGCTTAAGTTCACAGAAGAACACTGAAGCTTTCTTT.

V usage is TRBV19 and J usage is TRBJ1-2; D is ambiguous. The CDR3 totals 14 residues. V lost 6 bases and J lost 0, with 11 bases in between. Looked up from germline, CDR1 is LNHDA and CDR2 is SQIVND (reference sequence). The CDR3 protein is CASSRQGANYGYTF. CDR3 nucleotide sequence: TGTGCCAGTAGCCGACAAGGAGCTAACTATGGCTACACCTTC.

This clonotype appeared a few times. The rearrangement joins TRBV15 to TRBJ1-2; a possible D gene is TRBD1 (6 bases). The ends were cut back, 1 base at V and 2 bases at J, with 14 bases in the middle. CDR1 and CDR2 (germline): LNHNV, YYDKDF (reference sequence). The CDR3 covers 16 residues. The CDR3 spells CATSRAGGRGNYGYTF. CDR3 nucleotides: TGTGCCACCAGCAGAGCTGGCGGCAGGGGCAACTATGGCTACACCTTC.

This chain joins TRBV7-2 and TRBJ2-5, with a weak D call TRBD2 (6 bases). V lost 1 base and J lost 4, with 13 bases in between. This CDR3 has 15 residues. The V gene's germline CDR1 is SGHTA and CDR2 FQGNSA. The CDR3 coding sequence is TGTGCCAGCAGCTTAGGCGGGAAGTACCGAGAGACCCAGTACTTC. This gives the protein CASSLGGKYRETQYF.

This clonotype was detected a few times. V and J are TRBV6-1 and TRBJ2-4, with D perhaps being TRBD1 or TRBD2 (5 bases each). The CDR3 is 14 amino acids. Trimming left V 3 bases short and J 0 bases short, with 6 bases between. Germline V lookup: CDR1 MNHNS, CDR2 SASEGT. DNA of the CDR3: TGTGCCAGCAGTGAGGGGGTAGCCAAAAACATTCAGTACTTC. It translates to CASSEGVAKNIQYF.

In this sample, this clonotype turned up a few times. The chain employs TRBV7-2 and TRBJ1-2; 10 nucleotides match TRBD1. The CDR3 has 14 residues. J gave up 6 bases and V 4 bases, and 5 bases lay outside the gene matches. The V gene's germline CDR1 is SGHTA and CDR2 FQGNSA. The CDR3 loop reads CASSSGTGAHGYTF. The CDR3 DNA sequence: TGTGCCAGCAGCTCCGGGACAGGGGCGCATGGCTACACCTTC. Variable domain in full (rest from reference TRBV7-2 and TRBJ1-2): GAGVSQSPSNKVTEKGKDVELRCDPISGHTALYWYRQSLGQGLEFLIYFQGNSAPDKSGLPSDRFSAERTGGSVSTLTIQRTQQEDSAVYLCASSSGTGAHGYTFGSGTRLTVV.

For the CDR3, the DNA is TGTGCCAACGGGATGGGCTCTGGGGCCAACGTCCTGACTTTC. It codes for CANGMGSGANVLTF. J is TRBJ2-6 and V is TRBV7-8; TRBD2 might be the D (5 bases). Germline V gene lookup returns CDR1 SGHVS and CDR2 FQNEAQ. V was clipped by 10 bases and J by 0 bases, with 10 bases between them. This CDR3 has 14 amino acids.

The V gene is TRBV27, the J gene TRBJ2-1; 11 nucleotides agree with TRBD2. The CDR3 consists of 15 residues. The J segment lost 6 bases and the V segment lost 6 bases, leaving 7 bases of the junction unmatched. The germline V gene encodes CDR1 MNHEY and CDR2 SMNVEV (reference sequence). In DNA, the CDR3 is TGTGCCAGCAGAAATAGCGGGAGGGCCGTCAATGAGCAGTTCTTC. The encoded protein is CASRNSGRAVNEQFF.

J is TRBJ1-1 and V is TRBV28; 10 bases fit TRBD1. CDR3 length: 16 residues. Germline-derived CDR1 and CDR2 are MDHEN and SYDVKM. J lost 4 bases, V lost 6 bases, and 11 bases had no gene match. CDR3 region: CASSDTRRTGGTEAFF. As DNA, the CDR3 is TGTGCCAGCAGCGACACAAGAAGGACAGGGGGCACTGAAGCTTTCTTT.

The chain employs TRBV15 and TRBJ1-3; D unclear. CDR1 is LNHNV, CDR2 YYDKDF, per germline (reference sequence). The CDR3 totals 19 residues. The V gene lost 0 bases and the J gene lost 1 base, with 19 bases spanning the gap. DNA of the CDR3: TGTGCCACCAGCAGAGATGTCGGGAGCGGCGGCGCTTCTGGAAACACCATATATTTT. This encodes CATSRDVGSGGASGNTIYF.

The chain carries TRBV5-1 and TRBJ2-3; no definite D call. V dropped 7 bases and J dropped 6 bases, with 12 bases sitting between them. This CDR3 contains 12 residues. The V gene's germline CDR1 is SGHRS and CDR2 YFSETQ. CDR3 region: CASSVMGDTQYF. For the CDR3, the DNA is TGCGCCAGCTCTGTCATGGGGGATACGCAGTATTTT.

This sequence joins TRBV12-3 or TRBV12-4 and TRBJ1-1; TRBD1 might be the D (5 bases). CDR3 length: 13 residues. Trimming cost V 1 base and J 10 bases, with 13 bases left between them. The CDR3 nucleotides are TGTGCCAGCAGTTTAGGCAGGGCCCCGAGAGCTTTCTTT. Translated: CASSLGRAPRAFF.

The CDR3, as DNA: TGCGCCAGCAGTCAAAACGGGTTGGACACAGGGAGGGTCGGCGAGACCCAGTACTTC. It specifies CASSQNGLDTGRVGETQYF. The rearrangement links TRBV23-1 to TRBJ2-5; the D gene is possibly TRBD2 (7 bases). TRBV23-1 is designated an ORF whose function remains uncertain. CDR3 length: 19 amino acids. V dropped 2 bases and J dropped 5 bases, with 27 bases sitting between them.

The chain couples TRBV30 to TRBJ2-5; TRBD2 agrees at 14 bases. Germline CDR1 is GTSNPN and CDR2 is SVGIG (reference sequence). The CDR3 is 17 amino acids. With 2 bases clipped from V and 5 bases from J, the junction kept 10 bases outside the gene matches. CDR3: CAWSPRGTSGGYETQYF. The DNA of the CDR3 is TGTGCCTGGAGTCCGCGGGGGACTAGCGGGGGATACGAGACCCAGTACTTC.

The chain is built from TRBV10-3 and TRBJ1-2, with 7 nucleotides matching TRBD1. There are 14 residues in the CDR3. Germline V gives CDR1 ENHRY, CDR2 SYGVKD. CDR3 sequence reads: CASGGGTDNYGYTF. DNA of the CDR3: TGTGCGTCCGGGGGGGGGACAGACAACTATGGCTACACCTTC.

V is TRBV6-1 and J is TRBJ1-6, with 9 bases that match TRBD1. The germline CDR1 and CDR2 sequences are MNHNS and SASEGT. After removal of 10 bases from V and 7 bases from J, the junction contained 5 bases not matched to a gene. This CDR3 region has 13 residues. CDR3 coding DNA: TGTGCCACGATGGACAGGGGAAATTCACCCCTCCACTTT. Translating it yields CATMDRGNSPLHF.

This chain joins TRBV20-1 and TRBJ1-5; 8 nucleotides match TRBD1. J gave up 6 bases and V 4 bases, and 5 bases lay outside the gene matches. The CDR3 spans 13 residues. Germline V gives CDR1 DFQATT, CDR2 SNEGSKA (reference sequence). CDR3 in DNA: TGCAGTGCTAATACAGGGGGGGGTCAGCCCCAGCATTTT. The encoded protein is CSANTGGGQPQHF.

The genes are TRBV19 and TRBJ2-1, with TRBD1 matching over 8 bases. The CDR3 totals 14 residues. The V gene end was trimmed by 7 bases and the J gene end by 5 bases; junction bases not matched to a gene: 7. Germline CDR1 is LNHDA and CDR2 is SQIVND (reference sequence). Written as DNA, the CDR3 is TGTGCCAGTACTCGGACAGGGAGGAACAATGAGCAGTTCTTC. Translation gives CASTRTGRNNEQFF.

In its sample, this clonotype was seen a few times. This rearrangement joins TRBV6-2 or TRBV6-3 to TRBJ2-7; D is perhaps TRBD1 or TRBD2 (6 bases each). This CDR3 spans 16 amino acids. CDR1 is MNHEY, CDR2 SVGEGT, per germline. With 6 bases removed from V and 1 base from J, the gap between germline ends came to 19 bases. This CDR3 reads CASSRYSGGTSYEQYF. In nucleotides, the CDR3 is TGTGCCAGCAGCCGATATTCCGGGGGCACGTCCTACGAGCAGTACTTC.

The rearrangement joins TRBV10-3 to TRBJ2-1; the D gene is possibly TRBD2 (6 bases). The V end lost 8 bases, the J end lost 5 bases, and 19 bases lay between the germline ends. The CDR3 covers 15 residues. The germline V gene has CDR1 ENHRY and CDR2 SYGVKD. The CDR3 DNA reads as TGTGCCATCGGCCCACGGGAGCTTACAAACAATGAGCAGTTCTTC. Its translation: CAIGPRELTNNEQFF.

The chain combines TRBV5-1 with TRBJ2-2; 13 bases agree with TRBD2. This CDR3 contains 18 residues. The germline V gene encodes CDR1 SGHRS and CDR2 YFSETQ. Losses at the gene ends were 5 bases for V and 0 bases for J; bases not matched to a gene: 7. The CDR3 protein is CASSPGTSGTANTGELFF. The CDR3 nucleotides are TGCGCCAGCAGTCCTGGGACTAGCGGGACCGCGAACACCGGGGAGCTGTTTTTT. The full variable domain, completed using reference TRBV5-1 and TRBJ2-2, is KAGVTQTPRYLIKTRGQQVTLSCSPISGHRSVSWYQQTPGQGLQFLFEYFSETQRNKGNFPGRFSGRQFSNSRSEMNVSTLELGDSALYLCASSPGTSGTANTGELFFGEGSRLTVL.

This clonotype was detected a few times. The rearrangement joins TRBV15 to TRBJ2-1; tentative D call: TRBD2 (5 bases). This CDR3 region has 16 residues. Trimming stripped 1 base from V and 8 bases from J, with 18 bases between. CDR1 is LNHNV and CDR2 is YYDKDF in the germline V gene (reference sequence). Written as DNA, the CDR3 is TGTGCCACCAGCAGAGGCCCGGGGTCACCAAGGGATGAGCAGTTCTTC. Its translation is CATSRGPGSPRDEQFF.

In DNA, the CDR3 is TGTGCCAGCAGTTTATACATGGGGTCCACTGAAGCTTTCTTT. This sequence encodes CASSLYMGSTEAFF. The J gene is TRBJ1-1, the V gene TRBV27, with D unclear. The CDR3 has 14 residues. V shed 1 base and J shed 4 bases, with 10 bases lying between them. The germline V gene has CDR1 MNHEY and CDR2 SMNVEV (reference sequence).

The chain employs TRBV6-1 and TRBJ2-3; D may be TRBD1 (5 bases). The CDR3 runs to 12 residues. Germline CDR1 MNHNS, CDR2 SASEGT. Trimming removed 6 bases at V and 4 bases at J, with 8 bases between. This CDR3 reads CASRRGSDTQYF. CDR3 in DNA: TGTGCCAGCAGAAGGGGATCAGATACGCAGTATTTT.

This clonotype was seen a handful of times. The chain employs TRBV20-1 and TRBJ1-5, with 7 bases aligning to TRBD1. This CDR3 spans 13 amino acids. Germline loops: CDR1 DFQATT, CDR2 SNEGSKA (reference sequence). V dropped 4 bases and J dropped 3; count of bases not matched to a gene: 3. In DNA, the CDR3 is TGCAGTGCTAATACAGGGGACAATCAGCCCCAGCATTTT. This gives the protein CSANTGDNQPQHF.

This clonotype turned up a few times. The chain carries TRBV6-5 and TRBJ2-5; 7 nucleotides match TRBD1. The CDR3 runs 14 residues. The V gene end was trimmed by 4 bases and the J gene end by 7 bases; junction bases not matched to a gene: 9. CDR1 is MNHEY and CDR2 is SVGAGI in the germline V gene. The CDR3 reads CASSSDRARGTQYF. In nucleotides, the CDR3 is TGTGCCAGCAGTTCCGACAGGGCAAGGGGGACCCAGTACTTC.

V gene TRBV10-3 combines with J gene TRBJ2-2; the D gene is possibly TRBD1 (6 bases). Per the germline V gene, CDR1 is ENHRY and CDR2 is SYGVKD. Trimming removed 7 bases at V and 5 bases at J, with 14 bases between. The length of the CDR3 is 14 residues. The CDR3, as DNA: TGTGCCATCAAGAGAGAAAGGGGGACCGGGGAGCTGTTTTTT. Translating gives CAIKRERGTGELFF.

The chain joins TRBV10-2 to TRBJ2-3; 8 bases match TRBD2. The germline V gene encodes CDR1 WSHSY and CDR2 SAAADI. The V and J ends lost 0 bases and 1 base, in that order; junction bases with no gene match: 6. CDR3 length: 17 residues. The CDR3 reads CASSESAAAGGTDTQYF. The CDR3 bases are TGCGCCAGCAGTGAGTCCGCCGCAGCGGGAGGCACAGATACGCAGTATTTT.